Presented here are 24 T cell receptor beta chains from one specimen sequenced in a study of T cells expressing NK-cell markers. TCRdb reworked the 5' RACE reads into one entry per CDR3 protein, no DNA. Here the sample table reports about 150,000 distinct CDR3 sequences. The material sequenced was blood T cells: a sorted CD56 or NKG2C T cell subset, CD4+ or CD8+ T cells, or bulk PBMC T cells (not recorded which). The receptors shown here come from a man aged 18-75 years in good health.

The chain links TRBV5-4 to TRBJ1-1; lacking DNA, the TRBD1 call made by TCRdb goes unchecked. This CDR3 comprises 13 residues. CDR1 is SGHNT and CDR2 is YYREEE in the germline V gene (reference sequence). This CDR3 reads CASSTEQGAEAFF. Drawing the rest from reference TRBV5-4 and TRBJ1-1, the complete variable domain is ETGVTQSPTHLIKTRGQQVTLRCSSQSGHNTVSWYQQALGQGPQFIFQYYREEENGRGNFPPRFSGLQFPNYSSELNVNALELDDSALYLCASSTEQGAEAFFGQGTRLTVV.

This chain connects TRBV7-8 to TRBJ2-3; the D call of TRBD2 rests on TCRdb alone, since no DNA is present to check it. Germline CDR1 reads SGHVS; CDR2 reads FQNEAQ. This CDR3 has 16 amino acids. The CDR3 sequence: CASSPNWSGGLDTQYF. The entire variable domain, with the rest obtained from reference TRBV7-8 and TRBJ2-3, is as follows: GAGVSQSPRYKVAKRGQDVALRCDPISGHVSLFWYQQALGQGPEFLTYFQNEAQLDKSGLPSDRFFAERPEGSVSTLKIQRTQQEDSAVYLCASSPNWSGGLDTQYFGPGTRLTVL.

The chain joins TRBV12-3 or TRBV12-4 to TRBJ1-2; checking the TCRdb D call of TRBD1 is not possible without DNA. The CDR3 is made up of 14 amino acids. CDR3 residues: CASRETGSNYGYTF.

The V and J genes are TRBV21-1 and TRBJ2-3; no DNA is available, so the TRBD2 call from TCRdb remains unchecked. TRBV21-1 is classified as a pseudogene. This CDR3 has 16 amino acids. The CDR3 spells CASSKTSDFPTDTQYF.

This chain joins TRBV7-9 and TRBJ2-7; TCRdb picks TRBD2, but there is no DNA to check that call. There are 13 residues in the CDR3. CDR1 is SEHNR, CDR2 FQNEAQ, per germline (reference sequence). The CDR3 sequence is CAYVAGGGYEQYF.

The chain has TRBV2 and TRBJ2-5; TCRdb calls TRBD2, which cannot be checked without DNA. The CDR3 is 14 residues long. From germline, CDR1 is SNHLY and CDR2 FYNNEI. The CDR3 is CASMAGNEAGTQYF.

This chain uses TRBV6-5 with TRBJ1-3. CDR1 and CDR2 (germline): MNHEY, SVGAGI. This CDR3 spans 16 amino acids. The CDR3 protein is CASSYSESLSGNTIYF.

The rearrangement links TRBV15 to TRBJ1-1; the D call of TRBD1 rests on TCRdb alone, since no DNA is present to check it. Germline-derived CDR1 and CDR2 are LNHNV and YYDKDF (reference sequence). CDR3 length equals 14 residues. CDR3 residues: CATSAGGGSTEAFF.

This chain links TRBV9 with TRBJ2-3; TCRdb lists TRBD2, though no DNA is available to test this call. Germline CDR1 and CDR2: SGDLS and YYNGEE. This CDR3 comprises 15 residues. CDR3 in amino acids: CASSVDRLAGDTQYF.

V is TRBV20-1 and J is TRBJ2-3; TCRdb selects TRBD1, and the lack of DNA leaves this call unchecked. CDR1 and CDR2 from the germline V gene are DFQATT and SNEGSKA (reference sequence). The CDR3 runs 13 residues. CDR3 residues: CSARDRDPDTQYF.

The rearrangement links TRBV6-1 to TRBJ1-5; checking the TCRdb D call of TRBD1 is not possible without DNA. This CDR3 has 16 residues. Germline V gene lookup returns CDR1 MNHNS and CDR2 SASEGT. Here the CDR3 reads CASSELRGFSNQPQHF.

J is TRBJ2-1 and V is TRBV11-2; TCRdb reports TRBD2, a call that lacks DNA to check it against. In germline, CDR1 is SGHAT, CDR2 FQNNGV. This CDR3 comprises 15 residues. This CDR3 is CASEGGDKSYNEQFF.

The V gene is TRBV28, the J gene TRBJ2-1; the D gene TCRdb calls, TRBD1, cannot be checked with no DNA. CDR3 length: 13 amino acids. Looked up from germline, CDR1 is MDHEN and CDR2 is SYDVKM. CDR3 sequence reads: CASSGDRYNEQFF.

The chain combines TRBV12-3 or TRBV12-4 with TRBJ1-4; TCRdb's D call, TRBD1, is unchecked because there is no DNA. The CDR3 contains 15 residues. CDR3 residues: CASSPQTGTNEKLFF.

The V gene is TRBV6-1, the J gene TRBJ2-7; absent DNA, TCRdb's TRBD1 call cannot be checked. CDR3 length equals 16 residues. CDR1 and CDR2 (germline): MNHNS, SASEGT. The CDR3 here is CASSAPSGGGPYEQYF.

This chain uses TRBV15 with TRBJ2-2; checking the TCRdb D call of TRBD1 is not possible without DNA. This CDR3 contains 13 residues. Germline V gene data show CDR1 as LNHNV and CDR2 as YYDKDF (reference sequence). CDR3 sequence: CATKGSGTGELFF. The entire variable domain, with the rest obtained from reference TRBV15 and TRBJ2-2, is as follows: DAMVIQNPRYQVTQFGKPVTLSCSQTLNHNVMYWYQQKSSQAPKLLFHYYDKDFNNEADTPDNFQSRRPNTSFCFLDIRSPGLGDTAMYLCATKGSGTGELFFGEGSRLTVL.

The genes are TRBV27 and TRBJ2-3; lacking DNA, the TRBD2 call made by TCRdb goes unchecked. This CDR3 has 15 amino acids. Germline V gene data show CDR1 as MNHEY and CDR2 as SMNVEV (reference sequence). The CDR3 spells CASRELSGGTDTQYF.

The rearrangement links TRBV6-5 to TRBJ2-7; TCRdb's assignment of TRBD1 cannot be checked, as there is no DNA. CDR1 and CDR2 from the germline V gene are MNHEY and SVGAGI. The CDR3 sequence is 15 residues long. Here the CDR3 reads CASSYTREGAGEQYF.

The chain joins TRBV5-1 to TRBJ1-2; TCRdb selects TRBD1, and the lack of DNA leaves this call unchecked. The CDR3 is made up of 14 amino acids. The germline gives CDR1 SGHRS, CDR2 YFSETQ. The CDR3 is CASSLMTGNYGYTF.

The J gene is TRBJ2-7, the V gene TRBV25-1. Per the germline V gene, CDR1 is MGHDK and CDR2 is SYGVNS. This CDR3 is 13 amino acids long. CDR3 sequence: CASSKVGSYEQYF.

The J gene is TRBJ2-6, the V gene TRBV28; absent DNA, TCRdb's TRBD1 call cannot be checked. Germline assignment: CDR1 MDHEN and CDR2 SYDVKM. The CDR3 loop spans 18 amino acids. The CDR3 protein is CASSVSGQGISGANVLTF.

The J gene is TRBJ2-7, the V gene TRBV18. CDR3 length: 13 amino acids. Germline V gives CDR1 KGHSH, CDR2 LQKENI. The CDR3 loop is CASSPDESYEQYF.

The chain has TRBV28 and TRBJ1-5; TCRdb returns TRBD1, unconfirmable since there is no DNA. Germline CDR1 reads MDHEN; CDR2 reads SYDVKM. The length of the CDR3 is 14 residues. This chain's CDR3 is CASSFWAGGQPQHF.

The CDR3 here is CASSFTGEKLFF. This chain uses TRBV5-1 with TRBJ1-4; lacking DNA, the TRBD1 call made by TCRdb goes unchecked. The CDR3 runs to 12 residues. Per the germline V gene, CDR1 is SGHRS and CDR2 is YFSETQ.